This is a list of T cell receptor beta chains from one sample in a study of T cells expressing NK-cell markers. TCRdb reprocessed the 5' RACE reads, keeping one entry per CDR3 protein, no DNA. In total, the table holds around 140,000 distinct CDR3 sequences. The source material was blood T cells: a sorted CD56 or NKG2C T cell subset, CD4+ or CD8+ T cells, or bulk PBMC T cells (not recorded which). Receptors originate from a man between 18 and 29 years old in good health. The CDR3 runs from the conserved cysteine through the conserved F or W.

>TRBJ2-1|16|TRBV3-1
CASSQGLGSSYNEQFF
>TRBJ2-1|17|TRBV9
CASSPQEGARGYNEQFF
>TRBJ2-7|14|TRBV7-9
CASSLQVIPYEQYF
>TRBJ2-1|12|TRBV18
CASSPQGSEQFF
>TRBJ2-2|15|TRBV28
CASTPGLAVTGELFF
>TRBJ1-2|19|TRBV28
CASSPQIVGTGKRNYGYTF
>TRBJ2-4|13|TRBV21-1
CASEAKAKNIQYF
>TRBJ2-1|14|TRBV30
CAWSVRAVYNEQFF
>TRBJ2-7|15|TRBV18
CASSERAGGTYEQYF
>TRBJ1-4|15|TRBV1
CTSSHIGRISEKLFF
>TRBJ2-3|16|TRBV7-3
CASSLMGGGHGDTQYF
>TRBJ2-1|13|TRBV11-2
CASNLLAFNEQFF
>TRBJ2-7|15|TRBV19
CASSIDLGTSYEQYF
>TRBJ1-1|17|TRBV27
CASSFVGARGVDTEAFF
>TRBJ2-2|16|TRBV6-1
CASSTQVGLADGELFF
>TRBJ2-1|14|TRBV7-9
CASSRPGLEDGQFF
>TRBJ2-5|19|TRBV7-3
CASSSKIGRQGAFGETQYF
>TRBJ1-4|15|TRBV7-2
CASSFIVATNEKLFF
>TRBJ2-7|17|TRBV4-2
CASSQGPPGLAVHEQYF
>TRBJ2-2|13|TRBV10-3
CAISDYFTGELFF